A selection of T cell receptor beta chains follows, all from one sample in a study of blood T cell repertoires in COVID-19. The protocol was immunoSEQ multiplex PCR, while the TCRdb copy is restricted to in-frame clones and leaves out a portion. Counted here are 200,000 to 250,000 clones, 80% occurring once; the ten biggest clones make up around 4%. Sequenced sample: PBMCs or T cells enriched from blood (not recorded which). Every receptor here comes from a man in his thirties or forties with acute COVID-19. Both conserved end residues are part of each CDR3. Each record gives: clone size, V gene, D gene, CDR3 length, J gene, CDR3 protein, CDR3 DNA. A D gene is named only where the DNA matches it firmly. For some rows the clone size is stated as once, few or many, or as a class when expanded; others skip it.

once	TRBV29-1	-	14	TRBJ1-1	CSVSSWASHTEAFF	TGCAGCGTTTCTTCTTGGGCCAGCCACACTGAAGCTTTCTTT
-	TRBV3-1/TRBV3-2	-	15	TRBJ1-1	CASSQVQGMNTEAFF	TGTGCCAGCAGCCAAGTGCAGGGTATGAACACTGAAGCTTTCTTT
-	TRBV5-1	TRBD1	17	TRBJ1-1	CASSLGQGAQMNTEAFF	TGCGCCAGCAGCTTGGGGCAGGGGGCCCAAATGAACACTGAAGCTTTCTTT
-	TRBV3-1/TRBV3-2	TRBD2	14	TRBJ2-7	CASGRLAGGFEQYF	TGTGCCAGCGGACGGCTAGCGGGGGGGTTTGAGCAGTACTTC
few	TRBV5-1	-	13	TRBJ2-2	CASGGAGTGELFF	TGCGCCAGCGGGGGGGCAGGCACCGGGGAGCTGTTTTTT
-	TRBV15	TRBD1	16	TRBJ1-1	CATSRHSGTGLTEAFF	TGTGCCACCAGCAGACATTCCGGGACAGGGCTCACTGAAGCTTTCTTT
-	TRBV19	-	14	TRBJ2-7	CASSLAPGTYEQYF	TGTGCCAGTAGTCTAGCGCCCGGGACCTACGAGCAGTACTTC
-	TRBV18	TRBD1	15	TRBJ2-2	CASSPGQGYTGELFF	TGTGCCAGCTCACCTGGACAGGGGTACACCGGGGAGCTGTTTTTT
-	TRBV29-1	-	12	TRBJ1-2	CSVVRTAYGYTF	TGCAGCGTTGTAAGGACAGCCTATGGCTACACCTTC
-	TRBV11-2	-	14	TRBJ1-2	CASSLGAGQGGYTF	TGTGCCAGCAGCTTAGGTGCAGGGCAGGGAGGCTACACCTTC
-	TRBV6-5	-	15	TRBJ2-2	CASSQGSWRSGELFF	TGTGCCAGCAGTCAGGGTAGCTGGAGATCCGGGGAGCTGTTTTTT
-	TRBV10-2	-	17	TRBJ2-6	CASSEQAGSSGANVLTF	TGCGCCAGCAGTGAACAGGCCGGGAGCTCTGGGGCCAACGTCCTGACTTTC
-	TRBV6-5	-	14	TRBJ1-1	CASSYSSTVIVAFF	TGTGCCAGCAGTTACTCGAGTACAGTAATCGTGGCTTTCTTT
-	TRBV6-4	-	14	TRBJ2-1	CATSRQGSYNEQFF	TGTGCCACCTCTCGGCAGGGGTCCTACAATGAGCAGTTCTTC
-	TRBV4-1	-	16	TRBJ1-1	CASSQDHLNRATEAFF	TGCGCCAGCAGCCAAGATCATCTAAACAGGGCCACTGAAGCTTTCTTT
-	TRBV5-1	TRBD1	14	TRBJ2-1	CASSLTGGLNEQFF	TGCGCCAGCAGCTTGACAGGGGGCTTGAATGAGCAGTTCTTC
-	TRBV25-1	TRBD1	14	TRBJ1-2	CASSPMTGGYGYTF	TGTGCCAGCAGTCCAATGACAGGGGGCTATGGCTACACCTTC
-	TRBV4-2	-	16	TRBJ1-4	CASSQTDTSTNEKLFF	TGTGCCAGCAGCCAAACGGACACCTCAACTAATGAAAAACTGTTTTTT
-	TRBV7-2	TRBD2	16	TRBJ2-7	CASSTVGGDLSYEQYF	TGTGCCAGCAGCACCGTGGGGGGGGACCTCTCCTACGAGCAGTACTTC
-	TRBV29-1	-	15	TRBJ2-3	CSVEGGRTGPDTQYF	TGCAGCGTTGAAGGGGGCCGCACTGGGCCAGATACGCAGTATTTT
-	TRBV10-3	TRBD2	14	TRBJ2-5	CAISAAGGGETQYF	TGTGCCATCAGTGCGGCGGGGGGGGGAGAGACCCAGTACTTC
-	TRBV28	-	16	TRBJ1-1	CASSLGGSLMNTEAFF	TGTGCCAGCAGTTTAGGCGGCAGCCTCATGAACACTGAAGCTTTCTTT
-	TRBV5-5	TRBD2	16	TRBJ2-5	CASSRGLAGGQETQYF	TGTGCCAGCAGCCGCGGACTAGCGGGGGGGCAAGAGACCCAGTACTTC
-	TRBV28	TRBD1	17	TRBJ2-5	CASSPQQGALGQETQYF	TGTGCCAGCAGTCCTCAACAGGGGGCGCTGGGGCAAGAGACCCAGTACTTC
few	TRBV5-4	TRBD2	17	TRBJ2-1	CASSIRTSGGLYNEQFF	TGTGCCAGCAGCATCCGGACTAGCGGGGGGCTTTACAATGAGCAGTTCTTC
-	TRBV19	-	15	TRBJ1-5	CASSIATGTLKAQHF	TGTGCCAGTAGTATCGCTACAGGTACCCTCAAGGCCCAGCATTTT
few	TRBV5-1	TRBD2	14	TRBJ2-7	CASSLGTSGDEQYF	TGCGCCAGCAGCTTGGGTACTAGCGGGGACGAGCAGTACTTC
-	TRBV5-4	-	12	TRBJ1-1	CARAFKEAEAFF	TGTGCCCGCGCCTTTAAGGAGGCTGAAGCTTTCTTT
-	TRBV19	-	12	TRBJ1-6	CASSISDSPLHF	TGTGCCAGTAGTATATCTGATTCACCCCTCCACTTT
-	TRBV5-6	-	13	TRBJ1-2	CASSFGTIGGYTF	TGTGCCAGCAGCTTTGGGACAATTGGAGGCTACACCTTC
few	TRBV18	TRBD1	15	TRBJ1-5	CASSLLDRPNQPQHF	TGTGCCAGCTCACTTCTGGACAGGCCCAATCAGCCCCAGCATTTT
-	TRBV7-2	TRBD1	15	TRBJ1-6	CASSLAGQGRSPLHF	TGTGCCAGCAGCTTAGCGGGACAGGGCCGGTCACCCCTCCACTTT
-	TRBV5-4	-	14	TRBJ2-5	CASSLGGGRETQYF	TGTGCCAGCAGCTTGGGAGGGGGACGAGAGACCCAGTACTTC
-	TRBV3-1/TRBV3-2	-	14	TRBJ1-6	CASSQVDSSSPLHF	TGTGCCAGCAGCCAAGTCGACAGCTCTTCACCCCTCCACTTT
-	TRBV2	TRBD2	17	TRBJ2-3	CASSYWVLAGVTDTQYF	TGTGCCAGCAGTTACTGGGTTCTAGCGGGGGTTACAGATACGCAGTATTTT
few	TRBV29-1	-	15	TRBJ1-1	CSVVGGPTTYTEAFF	TGCAGCGTCGTAGGTGGGCCAACGACGTACACTGAAGCTTTCTTT
-	TRBV12-3/TRBV12-4	-	11	TRBJ2-7	CASSLSDEQYF	TGTGCCAGCAGTTTGTCGGACGAGCAGTACTTC
-	TRBV9	TRBD2	21	TRBJ2-2	CASSVGVGLAFTLSNTGELFF	TGTGCCAGCAGCGTCGGGGTGGGACTAGCCTTTACCTTATCGAACACCGGGGAGCTGTTTTTT
-	TRBV11-2	-	14	TRBJ2-2	CASSPDTVSGELFF	TGTGCCAGCAGCCCTGACACCGTAAGCGGGGAGCTGTTTTTT
-	TRBV18	TRBD1	16	TRBJ1-1	CASSPRTIGQGEKAFF	TGTGCCAGCTCACCGAGGACCATAGGACAGGGAGAAAAAGCTTTCTTT
-	TRBV10-2	TRBD1	13	TRBJ2-7	CASSSDRGFEQYF	TGCGCCAGCAGCTCAGACAGGGGCTTCGAGCAGTACTTC
-	TRBV6-5	-	13	TRBJ1-4	CASGGRPGEKLFF	TGTGCCAGCGGAGGTCGGCCCGGTGAAAAACTGTTTTTT
-	TRBV11-2	-	15	TRBJ2-7	CASSLVAGRKYEQYF	TGTGCCAGCAGCTTAGTTGCAGGGAGGAAGTACGAGCAGTACTTC
-	TRBV10-3	TRBD1	16	TRBJ1-3	CAISAPGDRGANTIYF	TGTGCCATCAGTGCCCCGGGGGACAGGGGAGCAAACACCATATATTTT
-	TRBV6-5	TRBD2	15	TRBJ2-3	CASRQLAGGQDTQYF	TGTGCCAGCAGGCAACTAGCGGGGGGGCAAGATACGCAGTATTTT
-	TRBV18	-	15	TRBJ1-4	CASSPSTGKGEKLFF	TGTGCCAGCTCACCATCGACAGGAAAGGGTGAAAAACTGTTTTTT
-	TRBV30	-	16	TRBJ1-1	CAWSGSLWWANTEAFF	TGTGCCTGGTCAGGGTCCCTATGGTGGGCCAACACTGAAGCTTTCTTT
few	TRBV28	-	14	TRBJ1-2	CASSRGGSNYGYTF	TGTGCCAGCAGTCGAGGGGGTAGTAACTATGGCTACACCTTC